A single sample gave rise to the 9 T cell receptor beta chains below, sequenced in a study of blood T cell repertoires in COVID-19. Produced via immunoSEQ multiplex PCR; TCRdb's table is partial and in-frame only. Seen here are 120,000 to 150,000 clones, about 80% observed once, and the top ten hold about 8%. Input material: peripheral blood. The receptors shown here come from a human donor in a cohort sampled during active COVID-19.

The chain links TRBV12-5 to TRBJ2-3, with 13 bases fitting TRBD2. V lost 0 bases and J lost 0; bases outside the gene matches: 9. There are 20 residues in the CDR3. Germline V gives CDR1 LGHNT, CDR2 FRNRAP. The CDR3 DNA sequence: TGTGCTAGTGGTTTGGTACCCTGGGGACTAGCGGGGAGTAGCACAGATACGCAGTATTTT. This translates into CASGLVPWGLAGSSTDTQYF.

This chain uses TRBV9 with TRBJ1-1; D is unclear. This CDR3 contains 13 residues. V was clipped by 0 bases and J by 6 bases, with 9 bases between them. Germline V gene sequence: CDR1 SGDLS, CDR2 YYNGEE. The CDR3 sequence: CASSVATRSEAFF. DNA for the CDR3: TGTGCCAGCAGCGTAGCTACGCGTTCTGAAGCTTTCTTT.

V gene TRBV5-1 combines with J gene TRBJ2-2; the D gene is possibly TRBD1 (7 bases). This CDR3 has 16 residues. V was clipped by 4 bases and J by 4 bases, with 17 bases between them. Germline V lookup: CDR1 SGHRS, CDR2 YFSETQ. CDR3 in amino acids: CASSMEGAPVTGELFF. In nucleotides, the CDR3 is TGCGCCAGCAGCATGGAGGGGGCGCCGGTCACCGGGGAGCTGTTTTTT.

The chain links TRBV10-2 to TRBJ2-7, with 11 bases matching TRBD1. This CDR3 contains 14 residues. Trimming cost V 0 bases and J 6 bases; bases outside gene matches: 1. Germline CDR1 and CDR2: WSHSY and SAAADI. The CDR3 DNA reads TGCGCCAGCAGTGAGTCTGGGACAGGGGGCGAGCAGTACTTC. Translating it yields CASSESGTGGEQYF.

The chain carries TRBV7-6 and TRBJ2-1; 9 bases agree with TRBD2. Trimming at V came to 1 base and at J to 9 bases, leaving 7 bases not matched to a gene. The CDR3 extends over 15 amino acids. Germline V gene data show CDR1 as SGHVS and CDR2 as FNYEAQ. The CDR3 loop is CASSLDGGGAAEQFF. CDR3 nucleotide sequence: TGTGCCAGCAGCTTAGATGGCGGGGGGGCCGCTGAGCAGTTCTTC. Together with reference TRBV7-6 and TRBJ2-1, the CDR3 gives the full variable domain: GAGVSQSPRYKVTKRGQDVALRCDPISGHVSLYWYRQALGQGPEFLTYFNYEAQQDKSGLPNDRFSAERPEGSISTLTIQRTEQRDSAMYRCASSLDGGGAAEQFFGPGTRLTVL.

This chain joins TRBV6-5 and TRBJ2-2; tentatively, D is TRBD1 (5 bases). Between the trimmed V and J ends, which lost 4 bases and 9 bases, there was a span of 9 bases. The germline V gene encodes CDR1 MNHEY and CDR2 SVGAGI. The CDR3 is 12 amino acids. CDR3: CASSFAGRELFF. CDR3 nucleotide sequence: TGTGCCAGCAGTTTCGCAGGGCGGGAGCTGTTTTTT.

The CDR3 bases are TGTGCCAGCAGCAGAAACAACGCCGGGCTAGGGGCAGATACGCAGTATTTT. Translated: CASSRNNAGLGADTQYF. The rearrangement uses TRBV3-1 (or the pseudogene TRBV3-2) and TRBJ2-3; a possible D gene is TRBD1 (5 bases). Germline V gene data show CDR1 as LGHDT and CDR2 as YNNKEL (reference sequence). The CDR3 spans 17 residues. Trimming removed 5 bases at V and 4 bases at J, with 22 bases between.

The V and J genes are TRBV4-2 and TRBJ2-1; D possibly corresponds to TRBD2 (5 bases). V was clipped by 0 bases and J by 4 bases, with 16 bases between them. This CDR3 contains 17 residues. Germline CDR1 and CDR2: LGHNA and YNFKEQ. The CDR3 bases are TGTGCCAGCAGCCAAGAAGCCAGCGGAGCGGTATACAATGAGCAGTTCTTC. Its protein product is CASSQEASGAVYNEQFF.

This clone appeared a single time. The identical CDR3 is also encoded by other nucleotide sequences in the sample. This sequence joins TRBV7-2 and TRBJ1-2; 8 bases fit TRBD1. The V gene's germline CDR1 is SGHTA and CDR2 FQGNSA. Trimming cost V 3 bases and J 0 bases; bases outside gene matches: 3. This CDR3 has 15 amino acids. The CDR3 nucleotides are TGTGCCAGCAGCTTGAACAGGGGGTCTAACTATGGCTACACCTTC. It is translated as CASSLNRGSNYGYTF.